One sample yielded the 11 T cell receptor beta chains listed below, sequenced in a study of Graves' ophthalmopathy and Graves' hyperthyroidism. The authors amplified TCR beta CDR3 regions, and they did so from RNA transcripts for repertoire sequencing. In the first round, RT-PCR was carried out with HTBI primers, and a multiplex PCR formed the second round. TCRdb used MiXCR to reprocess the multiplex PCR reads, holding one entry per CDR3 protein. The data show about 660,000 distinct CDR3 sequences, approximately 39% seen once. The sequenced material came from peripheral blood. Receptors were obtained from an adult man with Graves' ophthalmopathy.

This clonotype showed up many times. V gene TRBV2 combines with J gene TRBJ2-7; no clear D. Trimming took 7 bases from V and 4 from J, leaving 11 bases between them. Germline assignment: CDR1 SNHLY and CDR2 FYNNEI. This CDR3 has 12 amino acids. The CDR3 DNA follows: TGTGCCAGCACGGCGAGCTCGTACGAGCAGTACTTC. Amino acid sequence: CASTASSYEQYF.

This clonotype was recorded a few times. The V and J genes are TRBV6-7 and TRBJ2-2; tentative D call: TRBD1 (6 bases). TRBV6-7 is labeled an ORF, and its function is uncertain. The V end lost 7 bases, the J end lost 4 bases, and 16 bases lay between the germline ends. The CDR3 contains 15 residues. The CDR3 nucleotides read TGTGCCAGCACTGTCGTAGGGGGTCGCACCGGGGAGCTGTTTTTT. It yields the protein CASTVVGGRTGELFF.

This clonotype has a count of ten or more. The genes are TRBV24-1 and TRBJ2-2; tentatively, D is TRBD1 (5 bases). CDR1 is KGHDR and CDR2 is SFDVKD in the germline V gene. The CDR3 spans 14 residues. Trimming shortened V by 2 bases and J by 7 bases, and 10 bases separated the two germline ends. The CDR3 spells CATSDSHRNGELFF. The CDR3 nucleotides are TGTGCCACCAGTGATTCCCACAGGAACGGGGAGCTGTTTTTT.

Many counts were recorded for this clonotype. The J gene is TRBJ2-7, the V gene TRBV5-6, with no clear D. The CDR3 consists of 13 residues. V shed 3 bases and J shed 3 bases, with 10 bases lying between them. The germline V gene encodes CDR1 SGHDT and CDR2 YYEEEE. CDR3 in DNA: TGTGCCAGCAGCTCCCGGCTGGGCTACGAGCAGTACTTC. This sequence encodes CASSSRLGYEQYF.

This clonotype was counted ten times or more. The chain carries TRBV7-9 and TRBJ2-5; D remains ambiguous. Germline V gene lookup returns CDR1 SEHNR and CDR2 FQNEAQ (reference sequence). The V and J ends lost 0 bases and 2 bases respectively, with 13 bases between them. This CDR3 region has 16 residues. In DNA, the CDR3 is TGTGCCAGCAGCTTAGCGCTAGGGTTCTCACAAGAGACCCAGTACTTC. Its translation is CASSLALGFSQETQYF.

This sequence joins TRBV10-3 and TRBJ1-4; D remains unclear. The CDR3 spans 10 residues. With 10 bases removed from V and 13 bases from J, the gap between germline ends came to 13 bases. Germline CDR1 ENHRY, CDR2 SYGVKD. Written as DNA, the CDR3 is TGTGCCAGCTCTTCAGCGGGACTGTTTTTT. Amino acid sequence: CASSSAGLFF.

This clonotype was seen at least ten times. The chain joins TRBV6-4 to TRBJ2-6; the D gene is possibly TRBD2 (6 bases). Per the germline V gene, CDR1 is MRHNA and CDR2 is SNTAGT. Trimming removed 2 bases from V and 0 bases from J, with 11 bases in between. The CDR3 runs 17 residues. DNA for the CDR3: TGTGCCAGCAGTGACGGGGACTCTAGCTCTGGGGCCAACGTCCTGACTTTC. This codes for CASSDGDSSSGANVLTF.

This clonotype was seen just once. The CDR3 here is CASSSITGRDEAFF. CDR3 in DNA: TGTGCCAGCAGTTCCATCACAGGGAGGGATGAAGCTTTCTTT. The chain uses TRBV14 and TRBJ1-1; a possible D gene is TRBD1 (6 bases). The CDR3 is 14 amino acids. The germline gives CDR1 SGHDN, CDR2 FVKESK. The V gene lost 6 bases and the J gene lost 7 bases, with 18 bases spanning the gap.

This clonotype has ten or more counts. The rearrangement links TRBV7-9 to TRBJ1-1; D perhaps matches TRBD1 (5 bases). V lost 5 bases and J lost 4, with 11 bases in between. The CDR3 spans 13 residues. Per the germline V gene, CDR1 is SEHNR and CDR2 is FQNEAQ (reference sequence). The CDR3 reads CASSRAGSTEAFF. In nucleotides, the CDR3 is TGTGCCAGCAGCCGAGCAGGGAGCACTGAAGCTTTCTTT.

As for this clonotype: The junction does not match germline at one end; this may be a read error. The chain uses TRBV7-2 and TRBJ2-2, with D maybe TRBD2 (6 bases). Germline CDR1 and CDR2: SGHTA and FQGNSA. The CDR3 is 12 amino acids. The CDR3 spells CASSLGGSEQFF. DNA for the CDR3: TGTGCCAGCAGCTTGGGGGGTAGTGAGCAGTTTTTT.

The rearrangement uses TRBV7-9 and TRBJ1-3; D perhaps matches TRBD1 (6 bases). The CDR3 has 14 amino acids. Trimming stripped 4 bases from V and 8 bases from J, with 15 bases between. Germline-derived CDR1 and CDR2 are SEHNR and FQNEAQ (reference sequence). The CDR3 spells CASSSRAQGYTIYF. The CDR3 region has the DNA TGTGCCAGCAGCTCACGAGCACAGGGCTACACCATATATTTT.